This T cell receptor (beta chain) was sequenced during a study of T cell responses to AZD1222 COVID-19 vaccine. On the study more broadly: Combined were second doses at about 4 or about 12 weeks.

Some clones are missing from TCRdb's copy, which holds only in-frame ones; the method was immunoSEQ multiplex PCR. This sample has 150,000 or so clones, with roughly nine tenths found just once. The CDR3 runs 14 residues. The J segment lost 8 bases and the V segment lost 6 bases, leaving 10 bases of the junction unmatched. Germline CDR1 LGHDT, CDR2 YNNKEL (reference sequence). In the case of this clone: Its target is unknown.

Whole-study findings and limits: Researchers took repertoire samples only after the peak T cell response had come. In a largely white British group with more females than males, clonal diversity was possibly underestimated. Two doses of AZD1222 preceded a rise in Spike-specific TCR breadth and depth.

The sequenced sample was peripheral blood, obtained on day 0 of AZD1222 vaccination. This TCR was sampled from an adult in good health. This chain uses TRBV3-1 (or the pseudogene TRBV3-2) with TRBJ1-2; 9 nucleotides match TRBD1. CDR3 protein: CASSPADRGVGYTF. For the CDR3, the DNA is TGTGCCAGCAGTCCCGCTGACAGGGGGGTAGGCTACACCTTC.